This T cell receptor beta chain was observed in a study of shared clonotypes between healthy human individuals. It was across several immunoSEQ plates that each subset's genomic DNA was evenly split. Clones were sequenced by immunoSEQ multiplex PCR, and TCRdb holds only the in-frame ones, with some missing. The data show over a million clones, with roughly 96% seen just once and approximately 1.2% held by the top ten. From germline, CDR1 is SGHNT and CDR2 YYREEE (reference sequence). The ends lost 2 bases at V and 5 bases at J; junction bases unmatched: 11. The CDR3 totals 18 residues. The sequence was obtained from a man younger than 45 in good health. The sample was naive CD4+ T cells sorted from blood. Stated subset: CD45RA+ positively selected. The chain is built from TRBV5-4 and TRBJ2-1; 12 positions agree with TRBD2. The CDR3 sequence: CASSLPPRLAGAHNEQFF. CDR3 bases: TGTGCCAGCAGCTTACCCCCAAGACTAGCGGGGGCCCACAATGAGCAGTTCTTC.